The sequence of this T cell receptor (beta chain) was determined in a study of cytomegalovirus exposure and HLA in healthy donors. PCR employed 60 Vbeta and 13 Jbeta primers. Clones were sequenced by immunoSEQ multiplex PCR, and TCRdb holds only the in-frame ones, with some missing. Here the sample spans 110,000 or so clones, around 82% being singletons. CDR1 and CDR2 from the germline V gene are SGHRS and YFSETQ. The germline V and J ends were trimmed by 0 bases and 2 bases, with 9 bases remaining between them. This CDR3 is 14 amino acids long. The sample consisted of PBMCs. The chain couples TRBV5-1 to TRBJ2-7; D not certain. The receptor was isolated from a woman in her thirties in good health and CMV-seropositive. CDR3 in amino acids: CASSLVTTPYEQYF. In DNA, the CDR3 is TGCGCCAGCAGCTTGGTCACAACCCCCTACGAGCAGTACTTC.